This TCR beta chain was sequenced for a study of shared T cell receptors in the human thymus. Sequenced by immunoSEQ multiplex PCR; TCRdb stores in-frame clones only, minus some. The sample records roughly 710,000 clones, around 85% being singletons. The CDR3 covers 16 residues. Germline V gene data show CDR1 as LNHDA and CDR2 as SQIVND (reference sequence). The ends were cut back, 1 base at V and 5 bases at J, with 15 bases in the middle. These records were also assigned to another study, of human thymus T cells. That paper notes: Resections from corrective heart surgery provided thymus tissue. Usage of V and J genes appeared biased in thymic and blood repertoires. Unrelated individuals reportedly shared highly overlapping thymic TCR repertoires.

The sample comprised thymocytes. The genes are TRBV19 and TRBJ1-5, with D tentatively TRBD1 (5 bases). This sequence was found in a girl in the first two years of life with a congenital heart defect. The DNA for the CDR3 is TGTGCCAGTAGTATAGGGCCAGGACCGGGGGATCAGCCCCAGCATTTT. Encoded protein: CASSIGPGPGDQPQHF.